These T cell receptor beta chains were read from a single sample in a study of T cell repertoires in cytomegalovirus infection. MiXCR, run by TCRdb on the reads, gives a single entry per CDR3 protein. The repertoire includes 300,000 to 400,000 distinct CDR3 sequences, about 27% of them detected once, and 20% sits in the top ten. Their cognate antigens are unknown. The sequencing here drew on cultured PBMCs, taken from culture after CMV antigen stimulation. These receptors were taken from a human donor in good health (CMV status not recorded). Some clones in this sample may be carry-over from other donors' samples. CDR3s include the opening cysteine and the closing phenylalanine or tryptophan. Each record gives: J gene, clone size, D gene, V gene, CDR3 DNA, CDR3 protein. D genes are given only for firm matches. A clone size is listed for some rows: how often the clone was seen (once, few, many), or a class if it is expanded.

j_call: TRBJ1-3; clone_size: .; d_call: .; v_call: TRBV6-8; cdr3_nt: TGTGCCAGCAGTTATGATCAGAGGGTGAACACCATATATTTT; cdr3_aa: CASSYDQRVNTIYF
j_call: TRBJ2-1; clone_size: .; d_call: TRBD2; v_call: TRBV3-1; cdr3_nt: TGTGCCAGCAGCCAAGGTCGGGGGGGGAGGATTGAGCAGTTCTTC; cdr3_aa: CASSQGRGGRIEQFF
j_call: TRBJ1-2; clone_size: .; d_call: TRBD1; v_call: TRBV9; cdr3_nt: TGTGCCAGCAGCGTAGAACAGGGGGCGCGTGGCTACACCTTC; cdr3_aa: CASSVEQGARGYTF
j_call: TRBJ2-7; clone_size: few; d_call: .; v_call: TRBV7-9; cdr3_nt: TGTGCCAGCGCTGGGCAGTACGAGCAGTACTTC; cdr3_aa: CASAGQYEQYF
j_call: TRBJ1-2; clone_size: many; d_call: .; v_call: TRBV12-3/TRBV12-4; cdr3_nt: TGTGCCAGCAGCCCTAACTCGGTAGTCTGGGGCTACACCTTC; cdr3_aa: CASSPNSVVWGYTF
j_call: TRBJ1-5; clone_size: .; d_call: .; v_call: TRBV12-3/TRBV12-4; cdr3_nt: TGTGCCAGCAGTTTAAAGGGAAAGAGCAATCAGCCCCAGCATTTT; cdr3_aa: CASSLKGKSNQPQHF
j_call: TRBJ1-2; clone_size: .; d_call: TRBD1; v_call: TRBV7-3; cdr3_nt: TGTGCCAGCAGCACGGGGACAGGGGTCGGCTATGGCTACACCTTC; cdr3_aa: CASSTGTGVGYGYTF
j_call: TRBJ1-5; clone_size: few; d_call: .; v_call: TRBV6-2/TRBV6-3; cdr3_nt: TGTGCCAGCAGCCCCATCCTAGGACACCGCAATCAGCCCCAGCATTTT; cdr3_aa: CASSPILGHRNQPQHF
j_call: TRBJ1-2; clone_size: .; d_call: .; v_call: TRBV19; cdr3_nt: TGTGCCAGTAGTGTCGGACGTACATCCAACTATGGCTACACCTTC; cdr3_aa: CASSVGRTSNYGYTF
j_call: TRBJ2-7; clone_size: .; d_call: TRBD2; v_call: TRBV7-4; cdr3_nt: TGTGCCAGCAGCTTTGGGGGGGGCTCCTACGAGCAGTACTTC; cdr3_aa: CASSFGGGSYEQYF
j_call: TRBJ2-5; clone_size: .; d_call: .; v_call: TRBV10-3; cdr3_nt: TGTGCCATCAGTGAGAGCAGCGGTCGGCAAGAGACCCAGTACTTC; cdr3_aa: CAISESSGRQETQYF
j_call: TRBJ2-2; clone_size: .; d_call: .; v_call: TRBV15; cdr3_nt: TGTGCCACCACCCCCCAAGGGGCCCGGACCGGGGAGCTGTTTTTT; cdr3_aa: CATTPQGARTGELFF
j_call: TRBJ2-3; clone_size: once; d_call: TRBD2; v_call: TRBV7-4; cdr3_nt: TGTGCCAGCAGCCCTCTAGCGGGGCCGTTCACAGATACGCAGTATTTT; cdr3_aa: CASSPLAGPFTDTQYF
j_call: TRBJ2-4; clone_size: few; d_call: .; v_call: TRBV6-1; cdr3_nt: TGTGCCAGCAGTGAAGGAGCGGCCAAAAACATTCAGTACTTC; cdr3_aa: CASSEGAAKNIQYF
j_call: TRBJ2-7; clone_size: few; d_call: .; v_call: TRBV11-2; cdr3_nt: TGTGCCAGCAGCCTCCCTAGGGGGTATGAATCCTACGAGCAGTACTTC; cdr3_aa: CASSLPRGYESYEQYF
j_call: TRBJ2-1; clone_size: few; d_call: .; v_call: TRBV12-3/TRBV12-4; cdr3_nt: TGTGCCAGCAGTGCCACTCGGGTCTCTCCCAATGAGCAGTTCTTC; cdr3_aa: CASSATRVSPNEQFF
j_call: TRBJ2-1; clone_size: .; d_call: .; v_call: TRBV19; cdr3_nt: TGTGCCAGTAGTATACGCTCAATGGACAATGAGCAGTTCTTC; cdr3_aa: CASSIRSMDNEQFF
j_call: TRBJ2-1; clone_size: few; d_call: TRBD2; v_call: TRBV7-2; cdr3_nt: TGTGCCAGCAGCTTTTTAGCGGGGGGCAATGAGCAGTTCTTC; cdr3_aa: CASSFLAGGNEQFF
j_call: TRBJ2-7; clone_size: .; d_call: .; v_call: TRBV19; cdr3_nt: TGTGCCAGTAAAGGGGCCAGCAACTACGAGCAGTACTTC; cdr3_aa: CASKGASNYEQYF
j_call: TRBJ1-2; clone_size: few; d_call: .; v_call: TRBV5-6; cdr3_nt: TGTGCCAGCAGCTTGGCCGGGACCTTAAACTATGGCTACACCTTC; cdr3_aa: CASSLAGTLNYGYTF
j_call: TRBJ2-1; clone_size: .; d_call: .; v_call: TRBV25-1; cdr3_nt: TGTGCCAGCAGTCCCCAGGGGCGGGTGAGCTCCTACAATGAGCAGTTCTTC; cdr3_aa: CASSPQGRVSSYNEQFF
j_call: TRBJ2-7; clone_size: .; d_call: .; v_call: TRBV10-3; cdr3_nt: TGTGCCATCAGTGAGGAGACAATCTCCTACGAGCAGTACTTC; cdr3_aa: CAISEETISYEQYF
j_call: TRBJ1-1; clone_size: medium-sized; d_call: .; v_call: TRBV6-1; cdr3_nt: TGTGCCAGCAGTCAGGTGGTCACTGAAGCTTTCTTT; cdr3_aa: CASSQVVTEAFF
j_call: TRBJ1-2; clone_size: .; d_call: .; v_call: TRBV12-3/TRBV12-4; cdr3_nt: TGTGCCAGCAGTCTAAGGACAGAGAACTATGGCTACACCTTC; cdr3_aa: CASSLRTENYGYTF
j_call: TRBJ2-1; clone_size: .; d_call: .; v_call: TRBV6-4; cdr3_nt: TGTGCCAGCAGTGACACGGTAGGCTCCTACAATGAGCAGTTCTTC; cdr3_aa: CASSDTVGSYNEQFF
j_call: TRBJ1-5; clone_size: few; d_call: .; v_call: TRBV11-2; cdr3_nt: TGTGCCAGCAGCTCTCAATGGGGTCAGCCCCAGCATTTT; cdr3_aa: CASSSQWGQPQHF
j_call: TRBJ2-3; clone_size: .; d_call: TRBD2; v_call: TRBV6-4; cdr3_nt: TGTGCCAGCAGTGAAGTAGCGGGGGCAGATACGCAGTATTTT; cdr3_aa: CASSEVAGADTQYF
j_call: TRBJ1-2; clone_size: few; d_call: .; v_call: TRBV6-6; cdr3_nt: TGTGCCAGTTCCAAGGGGGGCGGGAGTTATGGCTACACCTTC; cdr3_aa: CASSKGGGSYGYTF
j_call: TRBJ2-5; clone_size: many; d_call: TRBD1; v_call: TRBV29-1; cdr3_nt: TGCAGCGTGGAGCGACAGGGGAAAGAGACCCAGTACTTC; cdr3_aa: CSVERQGKETQYF
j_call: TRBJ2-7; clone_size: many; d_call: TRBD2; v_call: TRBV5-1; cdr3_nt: TGCGCCAGCAGCCCCGGGACTAGCGCCTTAATCTCCTACGAGCAGTACTTC; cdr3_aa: CASSPGTSALISYEQYF
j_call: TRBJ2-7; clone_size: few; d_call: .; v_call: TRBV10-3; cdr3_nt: TGTGCCATCAGTGAGTCGAGAGGGGGGCTGGGCGAGCAGTACTTC; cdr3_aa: CAISESRGGLGEQYF
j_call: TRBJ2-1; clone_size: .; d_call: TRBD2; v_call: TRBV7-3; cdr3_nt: TGTGCCAGCAGCTTAGATATAGCGGGTGAGCAGTTCTTC; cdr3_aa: CASSLDIAGEQFF
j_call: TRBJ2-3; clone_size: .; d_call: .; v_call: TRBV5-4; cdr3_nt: TGTGCCAGCAGCTGGGGGGCTGCGGGGAGCACAGATACGCAGTATTTT; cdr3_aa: CASSWGAAGSTDTQYF
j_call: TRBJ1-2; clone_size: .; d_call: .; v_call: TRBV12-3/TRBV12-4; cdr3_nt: TGTGCCAGCAGTTCCGACCCAGGGTTCGGCTACACCTTC; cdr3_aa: CASSSDPGFGYTF
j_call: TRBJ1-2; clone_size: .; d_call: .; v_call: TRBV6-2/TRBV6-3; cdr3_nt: TGTGCCAGCAGTTACGGCCCCGGCTATGGCTACACCTTC; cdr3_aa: CASSYGPGYGYTF
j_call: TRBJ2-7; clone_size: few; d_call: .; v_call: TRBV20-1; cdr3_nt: TGCAGTGCCCTTTATGGGGACAACCCGTACTTC; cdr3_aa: CSALYGDNPYF
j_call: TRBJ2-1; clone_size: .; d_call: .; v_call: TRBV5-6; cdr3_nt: TGTGCCAGCAGCTTGGACAGAGAGATATTTAGCAATGAGCAGTTCTTC; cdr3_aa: CASSLDREIFSNEQFF
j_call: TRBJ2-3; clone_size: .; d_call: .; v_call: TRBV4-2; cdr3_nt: TGTGCCAGCAGCCAAGGAGACAGTCACTCCACAGATACGCAGTATTTT; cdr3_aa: CASSQGDSHSTDTQYF
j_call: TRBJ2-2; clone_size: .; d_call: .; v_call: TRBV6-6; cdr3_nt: TGTGCCACCATAGCGGCTAGCTCCGGCCGGGAGCTGTTTTTT; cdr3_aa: CATIAASSGRELFF
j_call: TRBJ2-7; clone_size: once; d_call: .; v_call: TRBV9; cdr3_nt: TGTGCCAGCAGCGTAGCTTGGAGCTCCTACGAGCAGTACTTC; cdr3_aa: CASSVAWSSYEQYF
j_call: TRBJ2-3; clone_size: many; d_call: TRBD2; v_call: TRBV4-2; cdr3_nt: TGTGCCAGCAGCCAAGAGTGGACGGGAGGCCCAGCAGATACGCAGTATTTT; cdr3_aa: CASSQEWTGGPADTQYF
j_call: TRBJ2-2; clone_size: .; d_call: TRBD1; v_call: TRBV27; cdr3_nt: TGTGCCAGCAGGGGACAGGGGGCAGGGTACACCGGGGAGCTGTTTTTT; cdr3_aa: CASRGQGAGYTGELFF
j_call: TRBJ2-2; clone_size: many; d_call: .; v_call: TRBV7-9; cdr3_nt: TGTGCCAACACTCACCGGGAGTCAGACACCGGGGAGCTGTTTTTT; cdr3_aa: CANTHRESDTGELFF
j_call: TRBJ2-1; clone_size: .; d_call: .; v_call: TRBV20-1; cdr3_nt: TGCAGTGCTAGAGATTCGACCTCCAGTCGGGATGAGCAGTTCTTC; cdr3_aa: CSARDSTSSRDEQFF
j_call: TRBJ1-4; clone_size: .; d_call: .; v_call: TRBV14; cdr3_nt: TGTGCCAGCAGCCAAGATCTTGAAAAACTGTTTTTT; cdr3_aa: CASSQDLEKLFF
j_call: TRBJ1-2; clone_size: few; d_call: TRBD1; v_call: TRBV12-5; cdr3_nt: TGTGCTAGTGGTTTCACAGGGGAAGACGGCTACACCTTC; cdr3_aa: CASGFTGEDGYTF
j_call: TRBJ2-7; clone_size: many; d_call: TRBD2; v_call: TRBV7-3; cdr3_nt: TGTGCCAGCAGGGGACTAGCTTGCGAGCAGTACTTC; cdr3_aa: CASRGLACEQYF
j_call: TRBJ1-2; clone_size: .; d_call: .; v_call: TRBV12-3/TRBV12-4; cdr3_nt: TGTGCCAGCAGTTCGGGAAGAGGGGGCTACACCTTC; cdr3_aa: CASSSGRGGYTF
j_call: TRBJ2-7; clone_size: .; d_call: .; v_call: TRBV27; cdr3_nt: TGTGCCAGCAGTTCCTACGACGGGGGCGTCCAGGGTGAGCAGTACTTC; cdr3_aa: CASSSYDGGVQGEQYF
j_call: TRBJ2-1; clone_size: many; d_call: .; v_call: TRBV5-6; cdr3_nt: TGTGCCAGCAGCTTGGCCAGCAGGTACAATGAGCAGTTCTTC; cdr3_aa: CASSLASRYNEQFF
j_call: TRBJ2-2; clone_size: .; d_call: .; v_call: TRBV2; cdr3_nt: TGTGCCACTCACGCAGGGTCCGGGGAGCTGTTTTTT; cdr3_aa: CATHAGSGELFF